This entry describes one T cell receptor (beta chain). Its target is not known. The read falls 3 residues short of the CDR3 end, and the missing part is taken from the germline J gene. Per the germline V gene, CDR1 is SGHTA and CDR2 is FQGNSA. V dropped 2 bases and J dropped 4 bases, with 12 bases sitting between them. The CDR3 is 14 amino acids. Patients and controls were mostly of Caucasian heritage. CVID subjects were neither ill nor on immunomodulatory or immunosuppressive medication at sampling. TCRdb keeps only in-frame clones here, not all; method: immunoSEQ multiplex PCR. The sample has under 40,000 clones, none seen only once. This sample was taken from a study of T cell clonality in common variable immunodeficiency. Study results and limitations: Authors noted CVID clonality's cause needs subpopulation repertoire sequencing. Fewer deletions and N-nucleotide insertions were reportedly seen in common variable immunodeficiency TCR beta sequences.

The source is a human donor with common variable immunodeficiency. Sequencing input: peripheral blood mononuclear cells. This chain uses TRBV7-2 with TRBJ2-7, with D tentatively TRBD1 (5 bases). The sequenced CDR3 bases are TGTGCCAGCAGCTTACGCCAGGGAAGATACGAG. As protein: CASSLRQGRYE. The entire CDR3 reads CASSLRQGRYEQYF. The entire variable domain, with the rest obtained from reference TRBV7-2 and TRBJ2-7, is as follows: GAGVSQSPSNKVTEKGKDVELRCDPISGHTALYWYRQSLGQGLEFLIYFQGNSAPDKSGLPSDRFSAERTGGSVSTLTIQRTQQEDSAVYLCASSLRQGRYEQYFGPGTRLTVT.